Included here is one T cell receptor (beta chain) sequence, with context. These data belong to a study of siplizumab effects on memory and regulatory T cells. Method: immunoSEQ multiplex PCR; TCRdb's copy keeps in-frame clones and lacks some. The top ten clones hold 12% of a sample with around 100,000 clones, around nine tenths of them seen once. Germline values: CDR1 LNHDA, CDR2 SQIVND (reference sequence). Trimming stripped 1 base from V and 0 bases from J, with 7 bases between. CDR3 length: 15 residues. Sequencing used non-Treg CD4+ T cells sorted from blood. This clonotype was obtained from a human donor in good health. The J gene is TRBJ1-5, the V gene TRBV19; D ambiguous. The CDR3 DNA follows: TGTGCCAGTAGTATAGTCGGGAATAGCAATCAGCCCCAGCATTTT. Its translation: CASSIVGNSNQPQHF. The full variable domain, its missing parts supplied by reference TRBV19 and TRBJ1-5, is DGGITQSPKYLFRKEGQNVTLSCEQNLNHDAMYWYRQDPGQGLRLIYYSQIVNDFQKGDIAEGYSVSREKKESFPLTVTSAQKNPTAFYLCASSIVGNSNQPQHFGDGTRLSIL.